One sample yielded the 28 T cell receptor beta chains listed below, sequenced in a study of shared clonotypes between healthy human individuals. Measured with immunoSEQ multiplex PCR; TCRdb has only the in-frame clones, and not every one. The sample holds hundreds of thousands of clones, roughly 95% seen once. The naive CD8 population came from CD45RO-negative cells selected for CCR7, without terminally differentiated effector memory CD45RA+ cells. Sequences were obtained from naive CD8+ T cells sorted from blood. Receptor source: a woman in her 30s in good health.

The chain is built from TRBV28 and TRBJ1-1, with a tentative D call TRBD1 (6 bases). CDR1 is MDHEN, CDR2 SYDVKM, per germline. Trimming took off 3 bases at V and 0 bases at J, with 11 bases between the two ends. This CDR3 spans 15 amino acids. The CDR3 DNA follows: TGTGCCAGCAGTTTTAGGACAGACATGAACACTGAAGCTTTCTTT. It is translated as CASSFRTDMNTEAFF.

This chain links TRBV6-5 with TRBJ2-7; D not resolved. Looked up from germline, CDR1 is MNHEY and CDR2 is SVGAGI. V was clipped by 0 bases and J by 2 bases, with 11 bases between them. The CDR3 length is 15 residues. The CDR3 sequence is CASSYSRGLAYEQYF. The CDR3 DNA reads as TGTGCCAGCAGTTACTCGAGAGGTCTTGCCTACGAGCAGTACTTC.

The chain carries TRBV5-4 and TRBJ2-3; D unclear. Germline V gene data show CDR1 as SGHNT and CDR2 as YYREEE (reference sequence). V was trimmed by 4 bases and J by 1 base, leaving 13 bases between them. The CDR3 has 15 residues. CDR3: CASSQTTRGTDTQYF. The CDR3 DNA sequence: TGTGCCAGCAGCCAGACAACGCGTGGCACAGATACGCAGTATTTT.

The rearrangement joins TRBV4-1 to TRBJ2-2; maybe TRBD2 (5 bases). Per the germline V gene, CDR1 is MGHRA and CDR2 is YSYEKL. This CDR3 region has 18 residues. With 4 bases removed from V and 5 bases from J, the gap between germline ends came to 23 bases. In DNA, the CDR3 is TGCGCCAGCAGCCGCCCTTTGTCGGCCGGCGGACTTACCGGGGAGCTGTTTTTT. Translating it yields CASSRPLSAGGLTGELFF.

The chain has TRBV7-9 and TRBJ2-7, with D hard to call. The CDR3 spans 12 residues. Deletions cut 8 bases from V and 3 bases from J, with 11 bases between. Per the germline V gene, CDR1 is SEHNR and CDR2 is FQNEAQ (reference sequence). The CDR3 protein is CASAPPSYEQYF. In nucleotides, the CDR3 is TGTGCCAGCGCCCCCCCAAGCTACGAGCAGTACTTC.

The CDR3 DNA is TGTGCCAGCAGTTTATCAGGGGGTCCTGCCGGGATATATGGCTACACCTTC. It yields the protein CASSLSGGPAGIYGYTF. This chain joins TRBV27 and TRBJ1-2, with TRBD1 as a possible D gene (6 bases). Trimming left V 0 bases short and J 5 bases short, with 19 bases between. This CDR3 has 17 amino acids. Germline V gives CDR1 MNHEY, CDR2 SMNVEV (reference sequence).

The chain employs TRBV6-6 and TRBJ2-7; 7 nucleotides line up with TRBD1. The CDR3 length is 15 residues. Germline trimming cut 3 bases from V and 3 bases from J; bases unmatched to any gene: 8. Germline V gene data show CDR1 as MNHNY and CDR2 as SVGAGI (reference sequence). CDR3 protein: CASSYSGTDYYEQYF. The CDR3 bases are TGTGCCAGCAGTTATTCCGGGACAGACTACTACGAGCAGTACTTC.

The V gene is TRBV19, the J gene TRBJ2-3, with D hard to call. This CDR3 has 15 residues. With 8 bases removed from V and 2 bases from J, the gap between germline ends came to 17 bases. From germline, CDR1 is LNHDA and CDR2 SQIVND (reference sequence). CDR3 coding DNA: TGTGCCAGTGGACGCGGACCACGGGCCACAGATACGCAGTATTTT. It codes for CASGRGPRATDTQYF.

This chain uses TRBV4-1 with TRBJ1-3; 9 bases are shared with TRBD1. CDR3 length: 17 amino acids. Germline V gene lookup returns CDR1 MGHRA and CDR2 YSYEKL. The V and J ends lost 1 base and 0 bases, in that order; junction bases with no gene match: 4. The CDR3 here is CASSQAVGQGSGNTIYF. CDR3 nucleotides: TGCGCCAGCAGCCAAGCGGTGGGACAGGGCTCTGGAAACACCATATATTTT.

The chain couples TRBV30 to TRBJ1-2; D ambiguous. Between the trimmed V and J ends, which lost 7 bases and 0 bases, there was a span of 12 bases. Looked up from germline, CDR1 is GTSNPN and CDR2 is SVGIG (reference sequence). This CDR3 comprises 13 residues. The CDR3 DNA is TGTGCCTCACGGAGTAGAGCTAACTATGGCTACACCTTC. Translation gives CASRSRANYGYTF.

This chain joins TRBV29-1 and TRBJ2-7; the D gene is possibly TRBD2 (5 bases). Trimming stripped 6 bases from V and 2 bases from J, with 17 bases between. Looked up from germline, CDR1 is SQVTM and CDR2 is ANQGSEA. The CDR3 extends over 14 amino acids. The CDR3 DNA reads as TGCAGCGTGGCTAGAGAAGCGGCGACCTACGAGCAGTACTTC. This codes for CSVAREAATYEQYF.

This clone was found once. CDR3 DNA sequence: TGCGCCAGCAACATCAGGGGGCTGTCGTTATGGACCGGGGAGCTGTTTTTT. Protein product: CASNIRGLSLWTGELFF. The rearrangement uses TRBV23-1 and TRBJ2-2; the match to TRBD1 covers 8 bases. TRBV23-1 is filed as an ORF, its function uncertain. The CDR3 consists of 17 residues. V dropped 7 bases and J dropped 5; count of bases not matched to a gene: 15.

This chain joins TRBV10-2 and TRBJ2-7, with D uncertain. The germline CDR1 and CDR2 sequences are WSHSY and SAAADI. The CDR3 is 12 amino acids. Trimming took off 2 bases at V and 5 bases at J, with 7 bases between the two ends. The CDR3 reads CASSEHLHEQYF. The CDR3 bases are TGCGCCAGCAGTGAGCATCTACACGAGCAGTACTTC.

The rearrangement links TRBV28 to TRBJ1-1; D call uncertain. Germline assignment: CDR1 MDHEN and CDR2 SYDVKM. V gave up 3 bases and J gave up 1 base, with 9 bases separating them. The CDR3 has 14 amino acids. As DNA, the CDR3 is TGTGCCAGCAGTTTGCATGGCGGGAACACTGAAGCTTTCTTT. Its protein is CASSLHGGNTEAFF.

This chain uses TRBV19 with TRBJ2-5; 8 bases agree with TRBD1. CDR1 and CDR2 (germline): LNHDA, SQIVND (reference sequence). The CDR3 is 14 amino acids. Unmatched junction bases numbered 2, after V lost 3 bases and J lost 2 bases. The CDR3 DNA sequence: TGTGCCAGTAGTATTTGGACAGGGCAAGAGACCCAGTACTTC. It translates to CASSIWTGQETQYF. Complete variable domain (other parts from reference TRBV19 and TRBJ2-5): DGGITQSPKYLFRKEGQNVTLSCEQNLNHDAMYWYRQDPGQGLRLIYYSQIVNDFQKGDIAEGYSVSREKKESFPLTVTSAQKNPTAFYLCASSIWTGQETQYFGPGTRLLVL.

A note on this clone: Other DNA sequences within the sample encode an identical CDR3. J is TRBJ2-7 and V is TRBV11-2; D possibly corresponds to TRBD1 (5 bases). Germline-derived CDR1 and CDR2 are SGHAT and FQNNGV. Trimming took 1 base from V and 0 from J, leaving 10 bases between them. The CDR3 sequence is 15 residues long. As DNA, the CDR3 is TGTGCCAGCAGCTTAGGTACAGGTAGCTCCTACGAGCAGTACTTC. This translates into CASSLGTGSSYEQYF.

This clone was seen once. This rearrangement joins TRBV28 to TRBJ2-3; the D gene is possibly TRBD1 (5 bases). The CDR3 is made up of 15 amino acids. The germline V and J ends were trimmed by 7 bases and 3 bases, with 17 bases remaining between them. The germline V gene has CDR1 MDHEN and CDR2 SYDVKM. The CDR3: CASTIAVGRTDTQYF. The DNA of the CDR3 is TGTGCCAGCACTATCGCCGTGGGGCGGACAGATACGCAGTATTTT.

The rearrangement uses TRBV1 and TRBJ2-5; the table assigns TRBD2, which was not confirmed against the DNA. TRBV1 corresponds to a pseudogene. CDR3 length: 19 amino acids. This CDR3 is CTSSLKGTSGRGILKTQYF. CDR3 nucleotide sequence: TGCACCAGCAGCCTAAAGGGGACTAGCGGGAGGGGAATACTAAAGACCCAGTACTTC.

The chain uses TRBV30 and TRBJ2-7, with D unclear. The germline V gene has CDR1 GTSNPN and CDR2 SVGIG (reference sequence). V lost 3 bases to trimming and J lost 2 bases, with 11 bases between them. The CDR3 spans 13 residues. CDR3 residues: CAWRTKAPYEQYF. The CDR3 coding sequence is TGTGCCTGGAGAACAAAGGCCCCCTACGAGCAGTACTTC.

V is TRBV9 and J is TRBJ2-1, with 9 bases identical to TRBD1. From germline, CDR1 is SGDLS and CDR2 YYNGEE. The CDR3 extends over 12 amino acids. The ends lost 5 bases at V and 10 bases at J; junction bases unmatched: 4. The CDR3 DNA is TGTGCCAGCAGTGGACAGGGGAGGGAGCAGTTCTTC. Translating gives CASSGQGREQFF.

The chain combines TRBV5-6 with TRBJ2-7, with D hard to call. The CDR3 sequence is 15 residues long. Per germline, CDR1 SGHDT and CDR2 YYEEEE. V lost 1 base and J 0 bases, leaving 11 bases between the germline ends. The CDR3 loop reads CASSLMGSLSYEQYF. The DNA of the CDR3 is TGTGCCAGCAGCTTGATGGGTTCCCTCTCCTACGAGCAGTACTTC.

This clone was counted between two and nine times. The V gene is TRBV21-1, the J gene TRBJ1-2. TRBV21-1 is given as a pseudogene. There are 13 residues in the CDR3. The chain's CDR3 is CAKPEGEVSGYTF. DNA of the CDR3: TGTGCCAAGCCAGAGGGGGAGGTTTCCGGCTACACCTTC.

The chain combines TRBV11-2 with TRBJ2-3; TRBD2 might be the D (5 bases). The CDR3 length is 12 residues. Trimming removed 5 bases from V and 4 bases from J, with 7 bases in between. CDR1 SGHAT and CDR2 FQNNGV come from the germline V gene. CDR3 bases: TGTGCCAGCAGCCCTAGCTCAGATACGCAGTATTTT. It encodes CASSPSSDTQYF.

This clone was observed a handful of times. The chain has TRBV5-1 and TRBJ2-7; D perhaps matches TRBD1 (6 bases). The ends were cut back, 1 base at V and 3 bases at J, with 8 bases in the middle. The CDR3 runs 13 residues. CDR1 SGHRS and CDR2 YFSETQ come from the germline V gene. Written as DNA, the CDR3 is TGCGCCAGCAGCTTGACAGGGTTCTACGAGCAGTACTTC. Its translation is CASSLTGFYEQYF.

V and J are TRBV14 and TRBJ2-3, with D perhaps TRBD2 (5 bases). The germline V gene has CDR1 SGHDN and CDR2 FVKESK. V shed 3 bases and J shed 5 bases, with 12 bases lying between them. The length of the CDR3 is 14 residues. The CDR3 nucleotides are TGTGCCAGCAGCCATGGTCTAGCTAGAGATACGCAGTATTTT. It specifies CASSHGLARDTQYF.

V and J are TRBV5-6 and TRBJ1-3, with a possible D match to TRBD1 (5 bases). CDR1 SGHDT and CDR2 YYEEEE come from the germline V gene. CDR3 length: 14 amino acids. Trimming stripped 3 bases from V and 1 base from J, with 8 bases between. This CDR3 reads CASSYDRSGNTIYF. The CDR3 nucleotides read TGTGCCAGCAGCTACGACAGATCTGGAAACACCATATATTTT.

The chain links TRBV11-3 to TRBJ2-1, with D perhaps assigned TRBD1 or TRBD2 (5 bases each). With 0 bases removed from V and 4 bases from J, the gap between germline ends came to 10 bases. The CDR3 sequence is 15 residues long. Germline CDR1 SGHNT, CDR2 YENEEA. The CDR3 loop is CASSLEVGTYNEQFF. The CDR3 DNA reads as TGTGCCAGCAGCTTAGAGGTCGGGACGTACAATGAGCAGTTCTTC.

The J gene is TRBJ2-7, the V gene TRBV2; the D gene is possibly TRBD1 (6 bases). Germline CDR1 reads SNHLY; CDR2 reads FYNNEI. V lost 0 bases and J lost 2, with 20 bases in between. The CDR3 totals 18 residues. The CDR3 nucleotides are TGTGCCAGCAGTGAAGCGCCCGGACAGCCGATGAAAGCCTACGAGCAGTACTTC. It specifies CASSEAPGQPMKAYEQYF.